This T cell receptor beta chain was sequenced in a study of T cell responses to AZD1222 COVID-19 vaccine. Study-wide points: The sample set comprised mostly white British donors with more females, and clonal diversity was possibly underestimated. Reportedly, nearly half of unique spike TCRs recognized epitopes outside B.1.351/B.1.1.7 mutations.

TCRdb keeps only in-frame clones here, not all; method: immunoSEQ multiplex PCR. This table holds over 150,000 clones, 70% to 90% found once. Germline V CDR1 and CDR2: SGHVS, FQNEAQ. The V end was cut by 5 bases, the J end by 8 bases, with 30 bases between. The CDR3 consists of 18 residues. As regards this clone: Its target is not known.

The sequencing here drew on peripheral blood, taken 28 days after the second AZD1222 dose. The rearrangement links TRBV7-8 to TRBJ1-2; no clear D. The clonotype originates from an adult who received the AZD1222 COVID-19 vaccine. This CDR3 reads CASSLAGISSVEASGYTF. CDR3 sequence (DNA): TGTGCCAGCAGCCTGGCCGGGATCTCATCCGTTGAGGCTTCAGGCTACACCTTC.